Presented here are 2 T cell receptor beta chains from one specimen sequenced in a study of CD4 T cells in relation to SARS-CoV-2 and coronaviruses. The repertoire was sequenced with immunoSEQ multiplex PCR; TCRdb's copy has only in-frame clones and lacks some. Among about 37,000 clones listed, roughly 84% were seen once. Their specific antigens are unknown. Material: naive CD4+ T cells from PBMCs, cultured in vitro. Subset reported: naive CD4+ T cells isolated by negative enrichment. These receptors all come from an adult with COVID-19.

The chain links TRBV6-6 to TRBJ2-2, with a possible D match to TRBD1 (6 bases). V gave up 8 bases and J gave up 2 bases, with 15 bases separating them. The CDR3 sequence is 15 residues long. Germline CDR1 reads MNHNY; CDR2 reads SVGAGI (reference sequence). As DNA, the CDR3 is TGTGCCAGCCGACCCCAGGGGATTAACACCGGGGAGCTGTTTTTT. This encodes CASRPQGINTGELFF.

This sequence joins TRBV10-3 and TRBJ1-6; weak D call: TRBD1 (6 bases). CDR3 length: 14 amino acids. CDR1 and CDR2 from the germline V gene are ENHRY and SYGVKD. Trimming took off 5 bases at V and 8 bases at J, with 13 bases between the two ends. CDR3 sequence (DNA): TGTGCCATCAGTCCCAGGGGTTTTGATTCACCCCTCCACTTT. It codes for CAISPRGFDSPLHF.